A selection of T cell receptor beta chains follows, all from one sample in a study of cytomegalovirus exposure and HLA in healthy donors. Clones were read by immunoSEQ multiplex PCR, and TCRdb kept only the in-frame ones, dropping some. Among 85,000 to 100,000 clones listed, roughly three quarters were seen once. The sequencing sample was made of PBMCs. These receptor sequences come from a woman in her forties in good health and CMV-seronegative. Both conserved end residues are part of each CDR3. Each record gives: V gene, J gene, CDR3 protein.

>TRBV7-9|TRBJ1-1
CASSPGRDSLKNTEAFF
>TRBV7-9|TRBJ2-3
CASSSPHERGPTDTQYF
>TRBV2|TRBJ2-1
CASETSTGLAVRRGSYNEQFF
>TRBV9|TRBJ2-3
CASSGPGTSGGALSTDTQYF
>TRBV2|TRBJ2-3
CASSGAGLARTDTQYF
>TRBV29-1|TRBJ1-5
CSVSNGYSNQPQHF
>TRBV29-1|.
CSVGQRGGEQYF
>TRBV4-2|TRBJ2-1
CASSLALGRAEVYNEQFF
>TRBV7-8|TRBJ2-1
CASSLGRWLAGRNEQFF
>TRBV19|TRBJ1-6
CASSMWQGASDNSPLHF
>TRBV2|TRBJ1-2
CASRELGRKQGGYTF
>TRBV19|TRBJ2-5
CASSIDPPGNSGGQETQYF
>TRBV6-6|TRBJ1-1
CASSGQGPEAFF
>TRBV7-9|TRBJ1-3
CASSTDSRTPGRSGNTIYF
>TRBV7-8|TRBJ1-3
CASSFIVVPRGVSGNTIYF
>TRBV9|TRBJ1-2
CASSVEDSGGYGYTF
>TRBV5-6|TRBJ2-5
CASSPRAARSMETQYF
>TRBV7-3|TRBJ1-6
CASSRDHNSPLHF
>TRBV6-5|TRBJ2-7
CASSYSGTGSYEQYF
>TRBV7-9|TRBJ2-5
CASSLGLGQETQYF
>TRBV4-1|TRBJ1-6
CASSHIGRDRYNSPLHF
>TRBV5-4|TRBJ2-2
CASGPPAGELFF
>TRBV9|TRBJ1-1
CASSGDINTEAFF
>TRBV19|TRBJ1-1
CASSYRGGSTNTEAFF
>TRBV27|TRBJ2-1
CASTPGDVAYNEQFF
>TRBV6-5|TRBJ1-5
CASSLQGLGNQPQHF
>TRBV29-1|TRBJ2-3
CSAGGRVTDTQYF
>TRBV12-5|TRBJ2-7
CACGGHFYEQYF
>TRBV5-1|TRBJ1-4
CASSWQGPGTNEKLFF
>TRBV15|TRBJ2-7
CATSRGESSYEQYF
>TRBV5-1|TRBJ1-1
CASSWKTGYTEAFF
>TRBV19|TRBJ1-2
CASSISIQGALYGYTF
>TRBV18|TRBJ2-7
CASSPNERRGSYEQYF
>TRBV5-1|TRBJ1-1
CASSVRQNTEAFF
>TRBV4-3|TRBJ1-1
CASSQYIGESNTEAFF
>TRBV9|TRBJ1-1
CASSVDRNTEAFF
>TRBV6-1|TRBJ2-7
CASSEAAGTYEQYF
>TRBV4-1|TRBJ2-5
CASSIGLAGGGETQYF
>TRBV27|TRBJ1-6
CASSLHFPGAEGLHF
>TRBV5-8|TRBJ2-5
CASSLEGLGGETQYF
>TRBV27|TRBJ2-7
CASRRGLGSEQYF
>TRBV4-2|TRBJ2-1
CASSRTSGDISSYNEQFF
>TRBV2|.
CASREESPLPYEQYF
>TRBV11-2|TRBJ1-2
CASSLLLQGGYTF
>TRBV9|TRBJ1-2
CASSVGVSGFNYGYTF
>TRBV6-1|TRBJ1-1
CASSEDGRQGAFF
>TRBV19|TRBJ2-3
CASAKLADYTDTQYF
>TRBV29-1|TRBJ1-3
CSVGTGVSGNTIYF